This TCR beta chain was sequenced for a study of read filtering for tumor transcriptome and immune sequencing. Across the study: Whole-transcriptome libraries were prepared after DNase treatment.

This clonotype was observed many times. The CDR3 loop spans 14 amino acids. Germline CDR1 and CDR2: SGHDT and YYEEEE. The V and J ends lost 5 bases and 6 bases respectively, with 18 bases between them. The library was built from 400 to 500 ng RNA with molecular barcoded adaptors for alpha/delta and beta/gamma chains. TCRdb analysed the reads with MiXCR anew, one entry per CDR3 protein. The data show some 39,000 distinct CDR3 sequences, with about 14% seen just once and around 20% held by the top ten. The sample consisted of a population of CD138-negative cells sorted from bone marrow. The sequence came from a donor aged 40 or over with multiple myeloma. This sequence joins TRBV5-6 and TRBJ2-7; weak D call: TRBD2 (6 bases). The CDR3 is CASRGTGRTTEQYF. The CDR3 DNA follows: TGTGCCAGCAGGGGTACAGGCAGGACTACCGAGCAGTACTTC.